This entry lists 13 T cell receptor beta chains sequenced from one sample in a study of beta chain features in type 1 diabetes. Investigators reverse transcribed all isolated RNA, so they sequenced expressed TCRB transcripts. Measured with immunoSEQ multiplex PCR; TCRdb has only the in-frame clones, and not every one. The sample carries about 900,000 clones, roughly a sixth recorded once. The sample taken for sequencing was naive CD4+ T cells from blood. The receptor source for this set is a woman aged 18-29 years in good health.

The chain recombines TRBV9 with TRBJ2-3, with unresolved D. The CDR3 sequence is 14 residues long. V lost 0 bases to trimming and J lost 5 bases, with 10 bases between them. Germline loops: CDR1 SGDLS, CDR2 YYNGEE. The CDR3 loop reads CASSVDGEGDTQYF. CDR3 bases: TGTGCCAGCAGCGTAGATGGAGAAGGAGATACGCAGTATTTT. The full variable domain, its missing parts supplied by reference TRBV9 and TRBJ2-3, is DSGVTQTPKHLITATGQRVTLRCSPRSGDLSVYWYQQSLDQGLQFLIQYYNGEERAKGNILERFSAQQFPDLHSELNLSSLELGDSALYFCASSVDGEGDTQYFGPGTRLTVL.

The J gene is TRBJ2-7, the V gene TRBV5-1; 8 bases match TRBD1. Germline V gives CDR1 SGHRS, CDR2 YFSETQ. The CDR3 has 16 residues. Trimming removed 5 bases from V and 4 bases from J; junction bases left unmatched: 14. The CDR3 nucleotides read TGCGCCAGCAGGCCCGGGACAGGAACACCGGGTTACGAGCAGTACTTC. Amino acids: CASRPGTGTPGYEQYF.

With respect to this clone: Within the sample, other DNA sequences also encode this same CDR3. CDR3 protein: CASSLYGRETQYF. The CDR3 nucleotides read TGTGCCAGCAGCTTATATGGGCGGGAGACCCAGTACTTC. The rearrangement joins TRBV7-8 to TRBJ2-5; D is unresolved. CDR3 length: 13 residues. V lost 2 bases and J lost 5, with 9 bases in between. Germline V lookup: CDR1 SGHVS, CDR2 FQNEAQ.

This clone was observed a few times. This rearrangement joins TRBV14 to TRBJ1-2, with 8 bases fitting TRBD1. J lost 4 bases, V lost 4 bases, and 11 bases had no gene match. CDR1 SGHDN and CDR2 FVKESK come from the germline V gene. CDR3 length: 16 amino acids. The CDR3 reads CASSPRTGFNPYGYTF. The CDR3 nucleotides are TGTGCCAGCAGCCCTCGGACAGGGTTTAATCCCTATGGCTACACCTTC.

The rearrangement links TRBV5-4 to TRBJ1-1; D gene unclear. The CDR3 contains 12 residues. Germline CDR1 and CDR2: SGHNT and YYREEE (reference sequence). The germline V and J ends were trimmed by 4 bases and 4 bases, with 8 bases remaining between them. The CDR3 is CASSTQGTEAFF. In DNA, the CDR3 is TGTGCCAGCAGCACACAAGGCACTGAAGCTTTCTTT.

The J gene is TRBJ1-2, the V gene TRBV19; 9 nucleotides line up with TRBD1. The CDR3 is 15 residues long. Per the germline V gene, CDR1 is LNHDA and CDR2 is SQIVND (reference sequence). The V segment lost 4 bases and the J segment 4 bases; nucleotides outside the gene matches: 7. The DNA of the CDR3 is TGTGCCAGTAGTAACACAGGGGGCTGGCTCTATGGCTACACCTTC. Encoded protein: CASSNTGGWLYGYTF.

The chain joins TRBV7-9 to TRBJ2-1, with D possibly being TRBD2 (6 bases). Germline CDR1 is SEHNR and CDR2 is FQNEAQ (reference sequence). V lost 5 bases, J lost 6 bases, and 26 bases lay in between. This CDR3 spans 18 amino acids. CDR3 sequence reads: CASSASQSSDPVGNEQFF. The CDR3 DNA follows: TGTGCCAGCAGCGCCTCCCAATCTAGCGATCCCGTTGGCAATGAGCAGTTCTTC.

In its sample, this clone was seen a few times. Other DNA sequences in the sample encode the same CDR3. The rearrangement links TRBV5-1 to TRBJ1-1; D is undetermined. V gave up 2 bases and J gave up 3 bases, with 11 bases separating them. The length of the CDR3 is 14 residues. Germline V gene sequence: CDR1 SGHRS, CDR2 YFSETQ. CDR3 residues: CASSLGRLDTEAFF. CDR3 DNA sequence: TGCGCCAGCAGCTTAGGCAGGCTGGACACTGAAGCTTTCTTT.

V gene TRBV25-1 combines with J gene TRBJ2-7; D perhaps matches TRBD1 (5 bases). Trimming left V 6 bases short and J 1 base short, with 7 bases between. The CDR3 runs 12 residues. Germline CDR1 MGHDK, CDR2 SYGVNS. The CDR3 DNA is TGTGCCAGCAGAGGGGTATCCTACGAGCAGTACTTC. This sequence encodes CASRGVSYEQYF.

The chain combines TRBV7-9 with TRBJ2-6; weak D call: TRBD1 (6 bases). CDR1 is SEHNR, CDR2 FQNEAQ, per germline (reference sequence). The ends were cut back, 1 base at V and 10 bases at J, with 8 bases in the middle. The CDR3 runs to 13 residues. The CDR3 is CASSLGGGNVLTF. CDR3 DNA: TGTGCCAGCAGCTTAGGAGGGGGAAACGTCCTGACTTTC.

CDR3 loop: CASSLGTGHYGYTF. CDR3 sequence (DNA): TGTGCCAGCAGCTTAGGGACAGGGCACTATGGCTACACCTTC. The genes are TRBV7-9 and TRBJ1-2; 8 bases line up with TRBD1. From germline, CDR1 is SEHNR and CDR2 FQNEAQ (reference sequence). The length of the CDR3 is 14 residues. With 1 base clipped from V and 3 bases from J, the junction kept 1 base outside the gene matches.

This sequence joins TRBV11-2 and TRBJ1-2; 9 nucleotides line up with TRBD1. Germline V CDR1 and CDR2: SGHAT, FQNNGV. Trimming at V came to 0 bases and at J to 7 bases, leaving 15 bases not matched to a gene. The length of the CDR3 is 18 residues. The CDR3 loop reads CASSLDPGRRDRVFGYTF. Here the CDR3 DNA reads TGTGCCAGCAGCTTAGATCCGGGGCGCCGGGACAGGGTTTTTGGCTACACCTTC. Using reference TRBV11-2 and TRBJ1-2 for the parts outside the CDR3, the full variable domain is EAGVAQSPRYKIIEKRQSVAFWCNPISGHATLYWYQQILGQGPKLLIQFQNNGVVDDSQLPKDRFSAERLKGVDSTLKIQPAKLEDSAVYLCASSLDPGRRDRVFGYTFGSGTRLTVV.

The rearrangement joins TRBV6-5 to TRBJ2-2; 10 nucleotides match TRBD2. The CDR3 is 14 residues long. J was trimmed by 4 bases and V by 4 bases; bases with no gene match: 0. Germline loops: CDR1 MNHEY, CDR2 SVGAGI. CDR3: CASSWTSGTGELFF. The CDR3 DNA is TGTGCCAGCAGTTGGACTAGCGGCACCGGGGAGCTGTTTTTT.